The sequence of this T cell receptor (beta chain) was determined in a study of beta chain features in type 1 diabetes. Broader study findings: It was not settled here whether HLA type affects TCRB rearrangement. The naive, central memory and Treg TCRB repertoires looked more alike in patients than they did in healthy donors.

Isolated RNA was reverse transcribed in full, so expressed TCRB transcripts were sequenced. The protocol was immunoSEQ multiplex PCR, while the TCRdb copy is restricted to in-frame clones and leaves out a portion. The sample consists of around 350,000 clones, 10% to 15% of them appearing once. Using CD45RO/CCR7/CD25/CD127/CD95/CD27, CD4+ naive, central memory, regulatory and stem cell-like memory cells were sorted. Germline lookup yields CDR1 GTSNPN and CDR2 SVGIG (reference sequence). CDR3 length equals 15 residues. The ends were cut back, 2 bases at V and 0 bases at J, with 11 bases in the middle. Points on this clone: Its matching antigen is unknown.

This receptor was identified in a young man in good health. The rearrangement links TRBV30 to TRBJ2-1, with D perhaps TRBD2 (6 bases). Sample: naive CD4+ T cells from blood. CDR3 region: CAWSKRVSSYNEQFF. For the CDR3, the DNA is TGTGCCTGGAGTAAGCGGGTTAGCTCCTACAATGAGCAGTTCTTC.